A single sample gave rise to the 2 T cell receptor beta chains below, sequenced in a study of response to subunit inactivated influenza vaccine. MiXCR, run by TCRdb on the RT-PCR reads, gives a single entry per CDR3 protein. This table holds roughly 700,000 distinct CDR3 sequences, 15% to 18% found once. Sequencing used PBMCs from blood, obtained about 11 days after vaccination. The receptors here all came from a man aged 45 to 65 who received an inactivated influenza vaccine.

This clonotype occurred many times. This sequence joins TRBV4-3 and TRBJ2-7, with 7 bases aligning to TRBD2. Germline assignment: CDR1 LGHNA and CDR2 YSLEER. V lost 6 bases, J lost 3 bases, and 11 bases stayed unmatched. The CDR3 covers 15 residues. DNA for the CDR3: TGCGCCAGCAGAGAAGGGGCTAGCGGATACTACGAGCAGTACTTC. Encoded protein: CASREGASGYYEQYF.

By share, this clonotype ranks as medium-sized (0.01 to 0.1%). The chain employs TRBV7-2 and TRBJ2-7; 10 nucleotides line up with TRBD2. V lost 1 base, J lost 3 bases, and 6 bases stayed unmatched. The germline gives CDR1 SGHTA, CDR2 FQGNSA. There are 16 residues in the CDR3. The CDR3 DNA follows: TGTGCCAGCAGCTTAGTGATGCTAGCGGGAGTCTACGAGCAGTACTTC. Encoded protein: CASSLVMLAGVYEQYF.